The following is a TCR beta chain sequence with its context. No cognate antigen has been identified for it. No qualities accompany the bases; no much larger clone lies one base away. This entry comes from a study of T cell responses to AZD1222 COVID-19 vaccine (dated by TCRdb to about 2021). With regard to the full study: AZD1222 recipients whose second dose came at about 4 weeks and those whose second dose came at about 12 weeks were combined into one group, since spike-specific TCR depth and breadth did not differ between the two schedules. TCR sequencing covered roughly 230 trial participants: around 210 given two doses of AZD1222 and around 25 given two doses of MenACWY control vaccine. Enrollment into the trials was organized by age into subgroups of 18-55, 56-69 and 70-plus years, and those subgroups contained roughly 150, 30 and 60 TCR-sequenced participants, respectively. Overall study results and their limits: A significant rise in spike-specific TCR breadth and depth was observed after two AZD1222 doses relative to day 0 and relative to MenACWY recipients. The whole spike protein was spanned by vaccine-associated CD4 TCRs, and dominant responses were seen in regions 160-218 and 743-854. In the small 56-69-year group, the increase in depth fell short of significance, most likely because of low power. Because no samples from the day 14 peak response were available, repertoires could be characterized only after the peak T cell response. Participants were mostly white British, with more females than males. The authors suggested clonal diversity may have been underestimated. Epitopes outside the regions mutated in the B.1.351 and B.1.1.7 variants were reportedly recognized by nearly half of the unique spike-specific TCRs. Conclusions about previously exposed vaccinees are limited, since just a handful of AZD1222 recipients were seropositive for SARS-CoV-2 at baseline.

The time point label, read with the paper, signifies: baseline before first vaccination. Vaccinee samples came from UK trials COV001 and COV002, including a single-blind randomized controlled phase 2/3 trial of AZD1222 (ChAdOx1 nCoV-19) in healthy adults. For TCRbeta chain sequencing, PBMC samples were collected from trial participants at day 0 and at day 28 after the second dose. The CDR3 regions of human TCRbeta chains were analyzed by immunosequencing. The study's own analysis went as follows. Repertoire TCRs were checked for matches against a reference library of SARS-CoV-2-specific TCRs that had been generated using the MIRA antigen-specificity platform. Breadth was defined as the fraction of unique TCRs that were SARS-CoV-2-associated. Depth was defined as the fraction of total T cells that were SARS-CoV-2-associated. Using the MIRA data, each spike-specific TCR was assigned both to the spike region to which the TCR was reactive and to a CD4 or CD8 class. Log10-transformed breadth and depth values were compared by one-way ANOVA with Sidak's multiple comparisons tests. Sourced from immuneACCESS, this table was stored by TCRdb with only in-frame sequences that have V and J called. A share of the clones is absent; for the studies checked, an unresolved V gene accounts for under half, and the remainder has no known explanation. V and J calls and clone size are copied from that table; D and trimming were computed from the DNA. Within this sample are about 98,000 clones, with approximately 84% of them counted one time only. The top ten hold more than 15% of the sample.

CDR1 and CDR2 were assigned from the germline V gene (reference sequence) as SEHNR and FQNEAQ. From V the trimming removes 3 bases and from J it removes 4 bases, while the gene matches leave 7 bases of the junction unaccounted for. The CDR3 contains 15 residues, cysteine and phenylalanine counted. Only CDR3 DNA remains: 45 bases, in frame from the first base. The receptor chain draws on TRBV7-9 and TRBJ2-3; TRBD2 lines up with 7 middle nucleotides. The sample in question was peripheral blood, obtained on day 0 of AZD1222 vaccination. The clonotype originates from an adult in good health. The CDR3 in this case is CASSFRAGLPDTQYF. Read as DNA, the sequence is TGTGCCAGCAGCTTCCGAGCGGGATTGCCAGATACGCAGTATTTT.